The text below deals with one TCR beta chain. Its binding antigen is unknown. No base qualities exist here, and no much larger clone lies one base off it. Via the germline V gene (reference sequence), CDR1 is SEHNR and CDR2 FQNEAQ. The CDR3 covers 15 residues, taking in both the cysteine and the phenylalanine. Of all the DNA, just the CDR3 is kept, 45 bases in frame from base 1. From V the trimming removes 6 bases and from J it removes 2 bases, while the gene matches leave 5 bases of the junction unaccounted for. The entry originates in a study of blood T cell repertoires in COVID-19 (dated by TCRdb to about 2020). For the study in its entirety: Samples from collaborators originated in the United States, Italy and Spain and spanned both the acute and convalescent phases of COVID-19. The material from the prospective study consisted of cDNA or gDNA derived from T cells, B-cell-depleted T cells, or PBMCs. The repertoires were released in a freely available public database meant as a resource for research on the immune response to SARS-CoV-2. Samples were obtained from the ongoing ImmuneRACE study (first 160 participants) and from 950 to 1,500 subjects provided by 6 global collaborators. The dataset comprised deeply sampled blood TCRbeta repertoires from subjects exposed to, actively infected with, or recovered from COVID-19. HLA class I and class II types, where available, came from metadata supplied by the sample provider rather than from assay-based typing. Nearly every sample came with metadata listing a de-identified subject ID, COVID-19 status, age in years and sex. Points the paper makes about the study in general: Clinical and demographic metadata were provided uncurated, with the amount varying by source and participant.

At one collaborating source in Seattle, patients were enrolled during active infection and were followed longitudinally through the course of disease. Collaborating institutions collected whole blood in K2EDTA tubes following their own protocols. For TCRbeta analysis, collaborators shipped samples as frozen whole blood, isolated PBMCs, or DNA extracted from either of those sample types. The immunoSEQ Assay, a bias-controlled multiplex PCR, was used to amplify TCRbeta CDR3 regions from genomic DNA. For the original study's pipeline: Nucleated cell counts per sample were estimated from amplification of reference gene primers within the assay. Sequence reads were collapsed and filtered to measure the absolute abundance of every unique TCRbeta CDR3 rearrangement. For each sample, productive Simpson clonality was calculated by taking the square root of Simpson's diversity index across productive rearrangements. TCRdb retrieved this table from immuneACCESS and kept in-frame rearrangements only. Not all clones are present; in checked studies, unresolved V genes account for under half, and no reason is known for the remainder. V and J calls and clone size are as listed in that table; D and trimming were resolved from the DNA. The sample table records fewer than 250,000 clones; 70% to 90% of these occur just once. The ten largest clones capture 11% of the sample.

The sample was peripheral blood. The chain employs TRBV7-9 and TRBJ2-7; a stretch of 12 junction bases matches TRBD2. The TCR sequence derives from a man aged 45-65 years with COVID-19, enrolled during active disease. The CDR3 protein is CASSTGLAGTYEQYF. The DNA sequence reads TGTGCCAGCAGTACTGGACTAGCGGGAACCTACGAGCAGTACTTC. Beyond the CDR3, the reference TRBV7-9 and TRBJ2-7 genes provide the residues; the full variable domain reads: DTGVSQNPRHKITKRGQNVTFRCDPISEHNRLYWYRQTLGQGPEFLTYFQNEAQLEKSRLLSDRFSAERPKGSFSTLEIQRTEQGDSAMYLCASSTGLAGTYEQYFGPGTRLTVT.